This TCR beta chain was documented in a study of persistence of HIV-infected CD4 T cells. There are 11 residues in the CDR3. The germline V gene has CDR1 SGHRS and CDR2 YFSETQ. V was trimmed by 2 bases and J by 10 bases, leaving 7 bases between them. This clone appeared a few times. Its antigen is as yet unknown. The libraries were made with immunoSEQ version 4 in survey mode. TCRdb's table, derived via immunoSEQ multiplex PCR, lists solely in-frame clones and lacks some. The table lists 48,000 or so clones, more than 60% of them singletons. Study findings and constraints: Degenerate expanded CDR3beta sequences were enriched among CMV- and Gag-responding cells.

Cells were stimulated with CMV-infected fibroblast lysates at roughly 9.1 ug/mL. CD40L/CD69 double-negative CD45RO-high memory CD4+ T cells were collected. This material consisted of CD4+ T cells sorted from PBMCs after 18-hour stimulation, taken from a patient who received antiretroviral therapy. This rearrangement joins TRBV5-1 to TRBJ2-1, with D hard to call. The clonotype comes from an adult man with HIV who was CMV-seropositive. This chain's CDR3 is CASSFLLEQFF. The CDR3 DNA sequence: TGCGCCAGCAGCTTCCTCCTAGAGCAGTTCTTC.